Below, 30 T cell receptor beta chains from the same sample are listed, as sequenced in a study of Ad26.COV2.S vaccination and SARS-CoV-2 variants (dated by TCRdb to the early 2020s). The sample's treatment or condition, from its label and the paper: around 19 received Ad26.COV2.S at low or high dose, single or two shots; five or six received placebo; per-sample allocation not given. Repertoires of vaccine and placebo recipients were sequenced from samples collected on day 63 after the first injection. Library preparation used the immunoSEQ multiplex PCR assay. In its TCRdb copy, this immuneACCESS table keeps in-frame sequences only and misses some clones. Where compared with another copy, unresolved V genes explain less than half of these, and the others have no known cause. The sample contains around 320,000 clones, 86% of them found a single time. Of the sample, approximately 2% is held by the ten largest clones.

Sequencing used peripheral blood, obtained in a trial of Ad26.COV2.S vaccine versus placebo. These receptors all come from a person between 18 and 60 years old who received the Ad26.COV2.S COVID-19 vaccine or a placebo.

V gene TRBV5-4 combines with J gene TRBJ1-1, with D unclear. The length of the CDR3 is 14 residues. From germline, CDR1 is SGHNT and CDR2 YYREEE (reference sequence). Trimming removed 5 bases from V and 5 bases from J, with 16 bases in between. CDR3 loop: CASRRWGIGTEAFF. In DNA, the CDR3 is TGTGCCAGCAGGAGGTGGGGTATAGGGACTGAAGCTTTCTTT.

The chain links TRBV7-2 to TRBJ1-1; a possible D gene is TRBD1 (5 bases). In germline, CDR1 is SGHTA, CDR2 FQGNSA. The V and J ends lost 4 bases and 4 bases respectively, with 13 bases between them. CDR3 length: 14 amino acids. CDR3 sequence: CASSSGGGSTEAFF. The CDR3 DNA is TGTGCCAGCAGCTCTGGGGGGGGGAGCACTGAAGCTTTCTTT.

The chain recombines TRBV6-2 or TRBV6-3 with TRBJ1-2; 8 nucleotides match TRBD1. V trimming: 5 bases; J trimming: 1 base; junction bases outside the gene matches: 15. Germline assignment: CDR1 MNHEY and CDR2 SVGEGT. CDR3 length: 18 amino acids. This chain's CDR3 is CASSPYLLQGGINYGYTF. Written as DNA, the CDR3 is TGTGCCAGCAGTCCCTACCTGTTACAGGGGGGGATTAACTATGGCTACACCTTC.

The chain employs TRBV7-2 and TRBJ1-1; 7 nucleotides match TRBD1. This CDR3 region has 15 residues. J lost 4 bases, V lost 3 bases, and 8 bases had no gene match. Germline CDR1 is SGHTA and CDR2 is FQGNSA. The DNA for the CDR3 is TGTGCCAGCAGCTTCCTCGCCGGACAGGTCACTGAAGCTTTCTTT. This encodes CASSFLAGQVTEAFF.

The chain joins TRBV27 to TRBJ1-4; D unresolved. Trimming took off 8 bases at V and 0 bases at J, with 10 bases between the two ends. The V gene's germline CDR1 is MNHEY and CDR2 SMNVEV (reference sequence). The CDR3 contains 14 residues. The CDR3 nucleotides read TGTGCCAGCGGGATTTGGTCAACTAATGAAAAACTGTTTTTT. This sequence encodes CASGIWSTNEKLFF.

This clone has just one count. CDR3 DNA: TGTGCCAGCAGCCACCAAATTGGGACTTTAACCCCCCGGGATACGCAGTATTTT. Residues: CASSHQIGTLTPRDTQYF. The chain employs TRBV14 and TRBJ2-3; perhaps TRBD2 as D (6 bases). This CDR3 contains 18 residues. Trimming took off 3 bases at V and 6 bases at J, with 25 bases between the two ends. From germline, CDR1 is SGHDN and CDR2 FVKESK.

This sequence joins TRBV20-1 and TRBJ2-2; possible D gene TRBD2, 7 bases. CDR1 and CDR2 (germline): DFQATT, SNEGSKA (reference sequence). The CDR3 totals 15 residues. The ends were cut back, 3 bases at V and 3 bases at J, with 14 bases in the middle. CDR3 amino acids: CSASRGGLDTGELFF. The CDR3, as DNA: TGCAGTGCTAGTAGGGGGGGCCTGGACACCGGGGAGCTGTTTTTT.

The chain uses TRBV7-9 and TRBJ1-2, with 7 nucleotides matching TRBD1. CDR1 is SEHNR and CDR2 is FQNEAQ in the germline V gene (reference sequence). The trim removed 5 bases at V and 3 bases at J, leaving 6 bases unmatched. The CDR3 spans 14 residues. DNA of the CDR3: TGTGCCAGCAGCCGGACAGGAGGCCACTATGGCTACACCTTC. Residues: CASSRTGGHYGYTF.

A remark on this clone: Distinct nucleotide sequences in the sample also encode this CDR3. The rearrangement joins TRBV5-1 to TRBJ1-1; no reliable D call. CDR1 is SGHRS and CDR2 is YFSETQ in the germline V gene. The CDR3 loop spans 14 amino acids. Trimming left V 4 bases short and J 2 bases short, with 12 bases between. In DNA, the CDR3 is TGCGCCAGCAGCCCTAGGACGGACAACACTGAAGCTTTCTTT. This sequence encodes CASSPRTDNTEAFF.

This clone was seen once. The V and J genes are TRBV19 and TRBJ2-4; TRBD1 is a possible D gene (6 bases). The ends were cut back, 5 bases at V and 6 bases at J, with 11 bases in the middle. This CDR3 spans 13 amino acids. In germline, CDR1 is LNHDA, CDR2 SQIVND (reference sequence). This chain's CDR3 is CASSRAGANIQYF. In nucleotides, the CDR3 is TGTGCCAGTAGTCGCGCAGGGGCAAACATTCAGTACTTC.

The CDR3, as DNA: TGCGCCAGCAGCCAGGCCGGGACCCAGCCAGAGACCCAGTACTTC. This codes for CASSQAGTQPETQYF. The chain is built from TRBV4-3 and TRBJ2-5; D may be TRBD1 or TRBD2 (5 bases each). V was pared by 3 bases and J by 4 bases, with 15 bases between. CDR1 and CDR2 (germline): LGHNA, YSLEER. This CDR3 spans 15 amino acids.

The chain is built from TRBV6-5 and TRBJ1-2, with D possibly matching TRBD1 (5 bases). The CDR3 consists of 13 residues. CDR1 and CDR2 from the germline V gene are MNHEY and SVGAGI. V shed 2 bases and J shed 4 bases, with 8 bases lying between them. The CDR3 DNA follows: TGTGCCAGCAGTTACCCGGGGGGCTATGGCTACACCTTC. The encoded protein is CASSYPGGYGYTF.

The rearrangement links TRBV9 to TRBJ2-1, with 10 bases that match TRBD2. V lost 0 bases and J lost 9; bases outside the gene matches: 6. Germline CDR1 reads SGDLS; CDR2 reads YYNGEE. The CDR3 covers 15 residues. CDR3: CASSVEVAGGGEQFF. The CDR3 nucleotides read TGTGCCAGCAGCGTAGAGGTAGCGGGGGGTGGTGAGCAGTTCTTC.

The chain is built from TRBV7-3 and TRBJ1-6; D uncertain. The CDR3 covers 15 residues. Germline V gives CDR1 SGHTA, CDR2 FQGTGA. V was trimmed by 2 bases and J by 7 bases, leaving 12 bases between them. The DNA of the CDR3 is TGTGCCAGCAGCTTATTGGGGAGTGGAAATTCACCCCTCCACTTT. Its translation: CASSLLGSGNSPLHF.

The chain joins TRBV11-2 to TRBJ2-2; TRBD1 might be the D (5 bases). Germline V lookup: CDR1 SGHAT, CDR2 FQNNGV. The V gene lost 1 base and the J gene lost 3 bases, with 6 bases spanning the gap. There are 14 residues in the CDR3. Here the CDR3 DNA reads TGTGCCAGCAGCTTAGCAGGGTACACCGGGGAGCTGTTTTTT. This sequence encodes CASSLAGYTGELFF.

The V call is TRBV24-1, the J call TRBJ2-1, with 9 nucleotides matching TRBD1. V lost 0 bases and J lost 7; bases outside the gene matches: 12. Germline CDR1 is KGHDR and CDR2 is SFDVKD. This CDR3 has 18 amino acids. The CDR3 nucleotides read TGTGCCACCAGTGATTTGCGGGACAGGGCTTTTTCTGGGAATGAGCAGTTCTTC. Translating it yields CATSDLRDRAFSGNEQFF.

DNA for the CDR3: TGTGCCAGCAGCTTTTGGACGTCCCTAGGGGAAAAACTGTTTTTT. Its protein product is CASSFWTSLGEKLFF. The chain links TRBV7-9 to TRBJ1-4; D ambiguous. Per the germline V gene, CDR1 is SEHNR and CDR2 is FQNEAQ (reference sequence). The CDR3 has 15 residues. V lost 3 bases and J lost 8, with 16 bases in between. The full variable domain, with the rest looked up from reference TRBV7-9 and TRBJ1-4, is DTGVSQNPRHKITKRGQNVTFRCDPISEHNRLYWYRQTLGQGPEFLTYFQNEAQLEKSRLLSDRFSAERPKGSFSTLEIQRTEQGDSAMYLCASSFWTSLGEKLFFGSGTQLSVL.

As DNA, the CDR3 is TGTGCCAGCAGGACAGGGGTCTCTGGGGCCAACGTCCTGACTTTC. It specifies CASRTGVSGANVLTF. This rearrangement joins TRBV6-5 to TRBJ2-6, with 8 bases identical to TRBD1. CDR1 is MNHEY and CDR2 is SVGAGI in the germline V gene. The CDR3 has 15 residues. The J segment lost 0 bases and the V segment lost 6 bases, leaving 1 base of the junction unmatched.

J is TRBJ2-1 and V is TRBV7-2; D perhaps matches TRBD2 (5 bases). This CDR3 contains 14 residues. From germline, CDR1 is SGHTA and CDR2 FQGNSA. V was clipped by 7 bases and J by 5 bases, with 15 bases between them. This CDR3 reads CASTPGVTDNEQFF. The CDR3, as DNA: TGTGCCAGCACCCCCGGGGTGACGGACAATGAGCAGTTCTTC.

CDR3 region: CASSLAGGQTDTQYF. CDR3 coding DNA: TGTGCCAGCAGTCTAGCGGGGGGGCAGACAGATACGCAGTATTTT. V is TRBV27 and J is TRBJ2-3; the match to TRBD2 covers 12 bases. The CDR3 runs 15 residues. The J segment lost 3 bases and the V segment lost 5 bases, leaving 3 bases of the junction unmatched. The germline V gene encodes CDR1 MNHEY and CDR2 SMNVEV (reference sequence).

In its sample, this clone was seen many times. This chain links TRBV7-8 with TRBJ1-4; possible D gene TRBD1, 5 bases. This CDR3 is 15 amino acids long. With 4 bases removed from V and 5 bases from J, the gap between germline ends came to 14 bases. Germline V gene lookup returns CDR1 SGHVS and CDR2 FQNEAQ. In nucleotides, the CDR3 is TGTGCCAGCAGCTCAAAACAGGCAGGGAATGAAAAACTGTTTTTT. Amino acids: CASSSKQAGNEKLFF.

The chain links TRBV30 to TRBJ2-7, with 7 bases matching TRBD1. V shed 4 bases and J 5 bases; nucleotides not matched to a gene: 11. The CDR3 loop spans 14 amino acids. Per the germline V gene, CDR1 is GTSNPN and CDR2 is SVGIG (reference sequence). The CDR3 region is CAWTSGTGVNEQYF. CDR3 nucleotide sequence: TGTGCCTGGACTTCGGGAACAGGGGTTAACGAGCAGTACTTC.

The gene calls are TRBV12-3 or TRBV12-4 and TRBJ2-1; TRBD2 might be the D (5 bases). The CDR3 length is 13 residues. The germline V and J ends were trimmed by 5 bases and 9 bases, with 14 bases remaining between them. The chain's CDR3 is CASSRTSLGEQFF. The CDR3 DNA sequence: TGTGCCAGCAGTCGAACTAGTTTGGGTGAGCAGTTCTTC.

The chain employs TRBV18 and TRBJ2-1; D is uncertain. Trimming shortened V by 6 bases and J by 5 bases, and 11 bases separated the two germline ends. CDR3 length: 13 amino acids. The germline gives CDR1 KGHSH, CDR2 LQKENI. CDR3 DNA: TGTGCCAGCTCCCCTGGACGGGACAATGAGCAGTTCTTC. Its protein product is CASSPGRDNEQFF.

In this sample, this clone turned up a few times. The chain joins TRBV2 to TRBJ2-7, with D hard to call. CDR1 and CDR2 (germline): SNHLY, FYNNEI. Trimming removed 7 bases at V and 4 bases at J, with 14 bases between. This CDR3 is 13 amino acids long. CDR3 region: CASNRHTLYEQYF. For the CDR3, the DNA is TGTGCCAGCAATCGACATACTTTATACGAGCAGTACTTC.

This chain joins TRBV18 and TRBJ1-6; 9 bases agree with TRBD1. From germline, CDR1 is KGHSH and CDR2 LQKENI. This CDR3 region has 17 residues. With 6 bases clipped from V and 6 bases from J, the junction kept 12 bases outside the gene matches. CDR3 protein: CASSLPRDRGSNSPLHF. In DNA form, the CDR3 reads TGTGCCAGCTCCCTCCCCCGCGACAGGGGGTCTAATTCACCCCTCCACTTT. Variable domain in full (rest from reference TRBV18 and TRBJ1-6): NAGVMQNPRHLVRRRGQEARLRCSPMKGHSHVYWYRQLPEEGLKFMVYLQKENIIDESGMPKERFSAEFPKEGPSILRIQQVVRGDSAAYFCASSLPRDRGSNSPLHFGNGTRLTVT.

V usage is TRBV3-1 (or the pseudogene TRBV3-2) and J usage is TRBJ2-2; 7 nucleotides align to TRBD1. Germline CDR1 and CDR2: LGHDT and YNNKEL (reference sequence). The CDR3 has 15 amino acids. The trim removed 4 bases at V and 8 bases at J, leaving 10 bases unmatched. CDR3 sequence reads: CASSLRQGLSGELFF. CDR3 nucleotides: TGTGCCAGCAGCCTGAGACAGGGTCTGTCGGGGGAGCTGTTTTTT.

The rearrangement uses TRBV7-2 and TRBJ2-1, with D perhaps matching TRBD1 (5 bases). Looked up from germline, CDR1 is SGHTA and CDR2 is FQGNSA. V was trimmed by 0 bases and J by 1 base, leaving 7 bases between them. This CDR3 region has 15 residues. Here the CDR3 DNA reads TGTGCCAGCAGCTTAGCAGGGGCTTCCTACAATGAGCAGTTCTTC. Its protein product is CASSLAGASYNEQFF.

Worth noting for this clone: This same CDR3 is encoded by further DNA sequences in the sample. This chain links TRBV6-5 with TRBJ1-4; 9 bases fit TRBD1. The V gene end was trimmed by 5 bases and the J gene end by 7 bases; junction bases not matched to a gene: 5. CDR1 and CDR2 (germline): MNHEY, SVGAGI. The CDR3 is 14 residues long. The CDR3 DNA reads TGTGCCAGCAGTACAGGGGGCGTGGGTGAAAAACTGTTTTTT. Translation: CASSTGGVGEKLFF.

Here the CDR3 reads CASSLSPGTGNNEQYF. Here the CDR3 DNA reads TGTGCCAGCAGCTTATCTCCCGGGACAGGAAACAACGAGCAGTACTTC. V usage is TRBV5-4 and J usage is TRBJ2-7, with 8 bases that match TRBD1. CDR3 length equals 16 residues. The ends lost 2 bases at V and 5 bases at J; junction bases unmatched: 12. Germline V gene data show CDR1 as SGHNT and CDR2 as YYREEE (reference sequence).